This TCR beta chain is from a study of blood T cells in healthy people across ages. Through a sample-barcoded 5' primer and a J-beta primer mix, a second PCR was run for roughly 7 to 12 cycles. TCRdb passed the 5' RACE reads through MiXCR, listing each CDR3 protein once. The table has under 2,000,000 distinct CDR3 sequences, 49% seen once. This clonotype was observed a few times. The clonotype comes from a woman aged 40-49 years in good health. The specimen was blood.

The CDR3 coding sequence is TGCAGTGTTCATATCTCAGGCCCCAATGAGCAGTTCTTC. It encodes CSVHISGPNEQFF. The chain recombines TRBV20-1 with TRBJ2-1; D is unclear. The V and J ends lost 7 bases and 6 bases respectively, with 16 bases between them. The germline CDR1 and CDR2 sequences are DFQATT and SNEGSKA (reference sequence). The CDR3 has 13 amino acids.